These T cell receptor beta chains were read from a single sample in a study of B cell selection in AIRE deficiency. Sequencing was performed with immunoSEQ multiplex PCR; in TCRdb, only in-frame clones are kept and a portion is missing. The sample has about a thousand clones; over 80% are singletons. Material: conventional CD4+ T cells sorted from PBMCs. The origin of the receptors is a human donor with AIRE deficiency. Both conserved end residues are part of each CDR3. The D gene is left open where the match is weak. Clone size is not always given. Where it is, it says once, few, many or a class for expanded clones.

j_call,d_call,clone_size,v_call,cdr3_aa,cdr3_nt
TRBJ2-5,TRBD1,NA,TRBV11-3,CASSLGTGEETQYF,TGTGCCAGCAGCTTGGGGACAGGGGAAGAGACCCAGTACTTC
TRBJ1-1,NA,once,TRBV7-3,CASSLTVDTEAFF,TGTGCCAGCAGCTTAACGGTAGACACTGAAGCTTTCTTT
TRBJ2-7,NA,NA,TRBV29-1,CSVDSWDKGEQYF,TGCAGCGTTGATTCTTGGGACAAGGGGGAGCAGTACTTC
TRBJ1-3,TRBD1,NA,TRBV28,CASNYQGAKGNTIYF,TGTGCCAGCAACTATCAGGGGGCTAAAGGAAACACCATATATTTT
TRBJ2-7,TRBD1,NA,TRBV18,CASSPPAGGRYEQYF,TGTGCCAGCTCACCACCGGCAGGGGGAAGGTACGAGCAGTACTTC
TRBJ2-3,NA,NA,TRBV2,CASRRDTGTDTQYF,TGTGCCAGCAGGCGGGACACCGGCACAGATACGCAGTATTTT
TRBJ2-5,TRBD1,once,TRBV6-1,CASSERQGRETQYF,TGTGCCAGCAGTGAACGACAGGGGAGGGAGACCCAGTACTTC
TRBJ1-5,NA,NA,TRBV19,CASTYTPGQPQHF,TGTGCCAGTACGTACACCCCGGGGCAGCCCCAGCATTTT
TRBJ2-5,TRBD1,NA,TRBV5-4,CASSWDRTGETQYF,TGTGCCAGCAGCTGGGACAGAACGGGCGAGACCCAGTACTTC
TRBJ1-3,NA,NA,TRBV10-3,CAISEQGLRGNTIYF,TGTGCCATCAGTGAGCAGGGTTTGAGGGGAAACACCATATATTTT
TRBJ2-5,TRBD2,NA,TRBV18,CASGKLAGDQETQYF,TGTGCCAGCGGGAAACTAGCGGGGGACCAAGAGACCCAGTACTTC
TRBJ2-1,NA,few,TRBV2,CASSVRSGSYNDGQFF,TGTGCCAGCAGTGTAAGGTCGGGGTCCTACAATGATGGGCAGTTCTTC
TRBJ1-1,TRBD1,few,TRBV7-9,CASSPQGGTANTEAFF,TGTGCCAGCAGCCCCCAGGGCGGGACAGCGAACACTGAAGCTTTCTTT
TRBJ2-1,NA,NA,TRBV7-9,CASRDEQFF,TGTGCCAGCAGGGATGAGCAGTTCTTC
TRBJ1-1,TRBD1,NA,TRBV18,CASSQTGDTEAFF,TGTGCCAGCTCACAAACAGGGGACACTGAAGCTTTCTTT
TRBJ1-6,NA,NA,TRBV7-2,CASNPPRTESNSPLHF,TGTGCCAGCAACCCCCCGCGGACGGAATCCAATTCACCCCTCCACTTT
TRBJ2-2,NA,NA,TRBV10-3,CAITEGSGEHGELFF,TGTGCCATCACCGAAGGTTCAGGGGAGCACGGGGAGCTGTTTTTT
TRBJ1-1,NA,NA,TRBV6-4,CASSAQFNTEAFF,TGTGCCAGCAGTGCTCAATTCAACACTGAAGCTTTCTTT
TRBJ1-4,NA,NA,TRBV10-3,CAISELNEKLFF,TGTGCCATCAGTGAGCTTAATGAAAAACTGTTTTTT
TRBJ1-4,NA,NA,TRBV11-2,CASSAQQQGWKLFF,TGTGCCAGCAGCGCACAACAACAGGGATGGAAACTGTTTTTT
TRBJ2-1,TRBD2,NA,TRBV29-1,CSVAGLAGPDEQFF,TGCAGCGTGGCTGGACTAGCGGGACCGGATGAGCAGTTCTTC
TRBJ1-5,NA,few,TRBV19,CASSETGFLYQPQHF,TGTGCCAGTAGCGAGACAGGTTTCCTTTATCAGCCCCAGCATTTT
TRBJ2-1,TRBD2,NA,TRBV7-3,CASRRGLAGENEQFF,TGTGCCAGCAGGCGGGGACTAGCGGGAGAGAATGAGCAGTTCTTC
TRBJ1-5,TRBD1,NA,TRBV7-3,CASSSRTGLNQPQHF,TGTGCCAGCAGCTCCCGGACAGGGTTAAATCAGCCCCAGCATTTT
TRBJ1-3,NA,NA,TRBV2,CASSDLGNTIYF,TGTGCCAGCAGCGATCTTGGAAACACCATATATTTT
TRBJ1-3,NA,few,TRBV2,CASSVEGNTIYF,TGTGCCAGCAGTGTAGAAGGAAACACCATATATTTT
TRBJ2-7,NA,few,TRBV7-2,CASSLLLLGSEQYF,TGTGCCAGCAGCTTATTGCTTTTGGGGTCCGAGCAGTACTTC
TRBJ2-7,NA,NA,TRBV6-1,CASSEGIAAPGEQYF,TGTGCCAGCAGTGAAGGAATAGCGGCCCCCGGCGAGCAGTACTTC
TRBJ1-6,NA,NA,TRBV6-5,CASSYGGRGLNSPLHF,TGTGCCAGCAGTTACGGGGGCAGGGGATTAAATTCACCCCTCCACTTT
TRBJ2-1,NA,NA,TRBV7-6,CASSRFSGEQFF,TGTGCCAGCAGCCGCTTTTCGGGGGAGCAGTTCTTC
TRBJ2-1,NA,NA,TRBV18,CASSPTRIYNEQFF,TGTGCCAGCTCACCCACCAGGATTTACAATGAGCAGTTCTTC
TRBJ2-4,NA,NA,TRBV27,CASSFGGGLQNIQYF,TGTGCCAGCAGTTTCGGGGGCGGGCTTCAAAACATTCAGTACTTC
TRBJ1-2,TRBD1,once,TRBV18,CASSPRDSDGYTF,TGTGCCAGCTCACCACGGGACAGCGACGGCTACACCTTC
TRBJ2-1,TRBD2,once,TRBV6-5,CASSYSKASGSNEQFF,TGTGCCAGCAGTTACTCGAAGGCTAGCGGGAGCAATGAGCAGTTCTTC
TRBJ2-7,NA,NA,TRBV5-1,CASSLDPSSYEQYF,TGCGCCAGCAGCTTGGATCCCAGCTCCTACGAGCAGTACTTC
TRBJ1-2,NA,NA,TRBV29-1,CSYYGGQGGYTF,TGCAGTTACTATGGGGGTCAGGGGGGCTACACCTTC
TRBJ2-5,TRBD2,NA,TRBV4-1,CASSTGLAGAEAQYF,TGCGCCAGCAGCACAGGACTAGCGGGGGCCGAGGCCCAGTACTTC
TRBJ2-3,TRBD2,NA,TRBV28,CASSPYPTSGRTDTQYF,TGTGCCAGCAGTCCTTACCCGACTAGCGGGAGGACAGATACGCAGTATTTT
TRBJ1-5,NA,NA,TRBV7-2,CASSLEGGQPQHF,TGTGCCAGCAGCTTAGAGGGGGGCCAGCCCCAGCATTTT
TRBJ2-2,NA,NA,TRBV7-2,CASSLGSGTGELFF,TGTGCCAGCAGCTTGGGTAGTGGAACCGGGGAGCTGTTTTTT
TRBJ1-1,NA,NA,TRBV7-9,CASSLLQGDTEAFF,TGTGCCAGCAGCTTATTACAGGGCGACACTGAAGCTTTCTTT
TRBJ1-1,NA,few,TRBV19,CASYIGPETNTEAFF,TGTGCCAGCTATATAGGGCCCGAGACGAACACTGAAGCTTTCTTT
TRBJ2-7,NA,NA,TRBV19,CASSIPSSTVNEQYF,TGTGCCAGTAGTATACCCTCATCGACAGTCAACGAGCAGTACTTC
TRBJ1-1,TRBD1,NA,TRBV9,CASSGRQGLPNTEAFF,TGTGCCAGCAGCGGTAGACAGGGACTACCGAACACTGAAGCTTTCTTT
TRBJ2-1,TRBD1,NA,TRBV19,CASRGTGGRDEQFF,TGTGCCAGTAGGGGGACAGGGGGCAGGGATGAGCAGTTCTTC
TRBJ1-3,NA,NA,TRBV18,CASSPLAPGAGNTIYF,TGTGCCAGCTCACCATTGGCCCCGGGGGCTGGAAACACCATATATTTT
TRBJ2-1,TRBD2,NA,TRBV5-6,CASSWGGLAGMSSYNEQFF,TGTGCCAGCAGCTGGGGAGGACTAGCGGGTATGAGCTCCTACAATGAGCAGTTCTTC
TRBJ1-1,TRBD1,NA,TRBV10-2,CASRIETGAWDRTNTEAFF,TGCGCCAGCCGAATCGAGACAGGGGCGTGGGATAGGACGAACACTGAAGCTTTCTTT
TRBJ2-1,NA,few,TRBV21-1,CASLAREIDQFF,TGTGCCAGCCTAGCGCGGGAGATCGACCAGTTCTTC
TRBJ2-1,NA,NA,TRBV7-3,CASSLGQYNEQFF,TGTGCCAGCAGCTTAGGGCAATACAATGAGCAGTTCTTC
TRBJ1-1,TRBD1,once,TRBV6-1,CASIRTGGIEAFF,TGTGCCAGCATTAGGACAGGGGGCATTGAAGCTTTCTTT